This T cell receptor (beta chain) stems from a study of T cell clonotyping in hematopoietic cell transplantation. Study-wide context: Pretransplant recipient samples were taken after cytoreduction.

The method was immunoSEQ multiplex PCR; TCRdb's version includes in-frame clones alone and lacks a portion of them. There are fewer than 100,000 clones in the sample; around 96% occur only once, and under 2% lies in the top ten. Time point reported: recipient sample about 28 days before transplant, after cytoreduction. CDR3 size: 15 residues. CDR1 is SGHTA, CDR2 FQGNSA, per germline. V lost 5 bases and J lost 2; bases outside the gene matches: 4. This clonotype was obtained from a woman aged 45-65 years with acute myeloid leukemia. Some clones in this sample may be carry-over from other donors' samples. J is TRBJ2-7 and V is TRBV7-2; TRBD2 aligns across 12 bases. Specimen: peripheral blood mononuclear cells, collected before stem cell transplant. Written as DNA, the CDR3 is TGTGCCAGCAGCCGAGGACTAGCGGGACCCTACGAGCAGTACTTC. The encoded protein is CASSRGLAGPYEQYF. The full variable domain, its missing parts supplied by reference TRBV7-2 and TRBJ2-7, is GAGVSQSPSNKVTEKGKDVELRCDPISGHTALYWYRQSLGQGLEFLIYFQGNSAPDKSGLPSDRFSAERTGGSVSTLTIQRTQQEDSAVYLCASSRGLAGPYEQYFGPGTRLTVT.